This paragraph reports one T cell receptor (beta chain). Here immunoSEQ multiplex PCR was the method, and the copy in TCRdb shows in-frame clones only, minus some. This sample has 190,000 or so clones, with about 85% found just once. The source of the sample is a study of blood T cell repertoires in COVID-19. V gave up 1 base and J gave up 10 bases, with 16 bases separating them. Per germline, CDR1 MGHDK and CDR2 SYGVNS. This CDR3 spans 14 amino acids. The TCR was taken from a young woman who had recovered from COVID-19. The chain has TRBV25-1 and TRBJ1-1; D might be TRBD1 (5 bases). The sample was PBMCs or T cells enriched from blood (not recorded which). CDR3 region: CASSELGHRSGAFF. The CDR3 region has the DNA TGTGCCAGCAGTGAATTAGGACACCGGTCGGGAGCTTTCTTT.